The 5 T cell receptor beta chains given below trace back to one sample, sequenced in a study of blood T cell repertoires in COVID-19. TCRdb's copy holds only in-frame clones and misses some; the assay was immunoSEQ multiplex PCR. The table includes about 250,000 clones, about three quarters detected once. The sequenced material came from peripheral blood. The receptors were gathered from a woman over 75 with acute or convalescent COVID-19.

This chain joins TRBV7-9 and TRBJ1-3; D unresolved. The CDR3 runs 13 residues. The V and J ends lost 5 bases and 4 bases respectively, with 9 bases between them. CDR1 SEHNR and CDR2 FQNEAQ come from the germline V gene (reference sequence). CDR3 sequence (DNA): TGTGCCAGCAGCACCCGGGGAGGAAACACCATATATTTT. Protein product: CASSTRGGNTIYF. The complete variable domain, with remaining parts taken from reference TRBV7-9 and TRBJ1-3, reads DTGVSQNPRHKITKRGQNVTFRCDPISEHNRLYWYRQTLGQGPEFLTYFQNEAQLEKSRLLSDRFSAERPKGSFSTLEIQRTEQGDSAMYLCASSTRGGNTIYFGEGSWLTVV.

The chain links TRBV10-3 to TRBJ1-6; D might be TRBD1 (5 bases). This CDR3 has 14 amino acids. Trimming took 4 bases from V and 6 from J, leaving 10 bases between them. CDR1 is ENHRY, CDR2 SYGVKD, per germline. This CDR3 reads CAISVAQGNSPLHF. The DNA of the CDR3 is TGTGCCATCAGTGTAGCCCAGGGTAATTCACCCCTCCACTTT.

This sequence joins TRBV4-1 and TRBJ1-2; 7 bases align to TRBD1. The CDR3 length is 16 residues. Germline CDR1 is MGHRA and CDR2 is YSYEKL. The V gene end was trimmed by 2 bases and the J gene end by 3 bases; junction bases not matched to a gene: 9. In DNA form, the CDR3 reads TGCGCCAGCAGCCAAACCCAAGACAGGGCTGACTATGGCTACACCTTC. This codes for CASSQTQDRADYGYTF.

V usage is TRBV24-1 and J usage is TRBJ2-1, with 7 nucleotides matching TRBD2. This CDR3 has 15 residues. J was trimmed by 1 base and V by 4 bases; bases with no gene match: 3. Germline CDR1 KGHDR, CDR2 SFDVKD. The CDR3 bases are TGTGCCACCAGTGAAGCGGGAAAATCCTACAATGAGCAGTTCTTC. It codes for CATSEAGKSYNEQFF.

The chain is built from TRBV5-4 and TRBJ2-6, with D perhaps matching TRBD1 (5 bases). CDR1 and CDR2 from the germline V gene are SGHNT and YYREEE (reference sequence). Trimming shortened V by 1 base and J by 4 bases, and 12 bases separated the two germline ends. The CDR3 covers 16 residues. CDR3 residues: CASSLNSRAGANVLTF. For the CDR3, the DNA is TGTGCCAGCAGCTTGAACAGCAGGGCCGGGGCCAACGTCCTGACTTTC.